Shown below are 26 T cell receptor beta chains from a single sample sequenced in a study of blood T cell repertoires in COVID-19. Assay: immunoSEQ multiplex PCR; the TCRdb copy retains only in-frame clones and omits some. The repertoire holds under 95,000 clones, with about 89% as singletons. The sequencing input was peripheral blood. These receptors all stem from a man aged 45 to 65 with COVID-19, enrolled during active disease.

V and J are TRBV5-4 and TRBJ2-7; maybe TRBD2 (5 bases). The V gene's germline CDR1 is SGHNT and CDR2 YYREEE (reference sequence). CDR3 length equals 15 residues. Trimming pared 1 base from V and 2 bases from J, leaving 13 bases between. Written as DNA, the CDR3 is TGTGCCAGCAGCTTGTTCGGGGTGGAAGCCTACGAGCAGTACTTC. Translating gives CASSLFGVEAYEQYF. Together with reference TRBV5-4 and TRBJ2-7, the CDR3 gives the full variable domain: ETGVTQSPTHLIKTRGQQVTLRCSSQSGHNTVSWYQQALGQGPQFIFQYYREEENGRGNFPPRFSGLQFPNYSSELNVNALELDDSALYLCASSLFGVEAYEQYFGPGTRLTVT.

The chain employs TRBV6-4 and TRBJ2-2; weak D call: TRBD1 (6 bases). Germline CDR1 MRHNA, CDR2 SNTAGT. This CDR3 region has 14 residues. V gave up 5 bases and J gave up 7 bases, with 14 bases separating them. This chain's CDR3 is CASSQEGGYGELFF. CDR3 DNA: TGTGCCAGCAGTCAGGAAGGGGGATACGGGGAGCTGTTTTTT.

V is TRBV3-1 (or the pseudogene TRBV3-2) and J is TRBJ2-5, with TRBD1 as a possible D gene (6 bases). The germline gives CDR1 LGHDT, CDR2 YNNKEL (reference sequence). The CDR3 totals 14 residues. Between the trimmed V and J ends, which lost 2 bases and 1 base, there was a span of 8 bases. The CDR3 DNA is TGTGCCAGCAGCCAAAGGGGGACCCAAGAGACCCAGTACTTC. It translates to CASSQRGTQETQYF.

The chain combines TRBV7-2 with TRBJ1-2, with a possible D match to TRBD1 (6 bases). In germline, CDR1 is SGHTA, CDR2 FQGNSA. V dropped 1 base and J dropped 9 bases, with 12 bases sitting between them. This CDR3 has 13 amino acids. For the CDR3, the DNA is TGTGCCAGCAGCTTAGACAGGGTCCAAAGCTACACCTTC. It codes for CASSLDRVQSYTF.

The chain uses TRBV5-1 and TRBJ2-7, with a weak D call TRBD1 (5 bases). From germline, CDR1 is SGHRS and CDR2 YFSETQ. The CDR3 is 13 residues long. Trimming cost V 0 bases and J 1 base, with 5 bases left between them. The CDR3 sequence: CASSLEGSYEQYF. The CDR3 region has the DNA TGCGCCAGCAGCTTGGAGGGGTCCTACGAGCAGTACTTC.

The chain is built from TRBV19 and TRBJ2-1; 8 bases are a match to TRBD2. CDR1 is LNHDA and CDR2 is SQIVND in the germline V gene (reference sequence). CDR3 length equals 16 residues. Trimming took 3 bases from V and 0 from J; bases not matched to a gene: 4. CDR3 in amino acids: CASSISSGSSYNEQFF. In DNA form, the CDR3 reads TGTGCCAGTAGTATTTCCAGCGGGAGCTCCTACAATGAGCAGTTCTTC.

This clone showed up just once. This chain connects TRBV10-3 to TRBJ1-1; D call uncertain. Germline-derived CDR1 and CDR2 are ENHRY and SYGVKD. The CDR3 spans 14 residues. Trimming pared 1 base from V and 0 bases from J, leaving 6 bases between. The CDR3 nucleotides are TGTGCCATCAGTGAGTTTGTCATGAACACTGAAGCTTTCTTT. Residues: CAISEFVMNTEAFF.

V and J are TRBV6-2 or TRBV6-3 and TRBJ2-1; 8 bases map to TRBD1. Germline CDR1 and CDR2: MNHEY and SVGEGT. V shed 4 bases, J shed 6 bases, and the junction held 8 bases outside the gene matches. The CDR3 runs to 15 residues. CDR3 amino acids: CASSSRTGRVNEQFF. As DNA, the CDR3 is TGTGCCAGCAGTTCCCGGACAGGGCGGGTCAATGAGCAGTTCTTC.

This clone was counted a single time. The sample holds other DNA sequences that translate to the same CDR3. V and J are TRBV5-1 and TRBJ1-4; maybe TRBD1 (6 bases). This CDR3 is built from 15 residues. Germline V gene data show CDR1 as SGHRS and CDR2 as YFSETQ. Deletions cut 4 bases from V and 2 bases from J, with 12 bases between. CDR3 protein: CASSLTGSTNEKLFF. CDR3 nucleotides: TGCGCCAGCAGCCTTACAGGGAGCACTAATGAAAAACTGTTTTTT.

The CDR3 coding sequence is TGTGCCAGCTCACCCATTGACTCCTCCCGGGAGCAGTACTTC. It codes for CASSPIDSSREQYF. The chain uses TRBV18 and TRBJ2-7; D is unclear. CDR1 KGHSH and CDR2 LQKENI come from the germline V gene. Trimming stripped 3 bases from V and 7 bases from J, with 16 bases between. This CDR3 is 14 amino acids long.

The chain employs TRBV6-5 and TRBJ1-1; a weak D match, TRBD1 (5 bases). V was cut by 0 bases and J by 6 bases, with 11 bases left in between. The CDR3 spans 14 residues. CDR1 and CDR2 (germline): MNHEY, SVGAGI. CDR3 nucleotides: TGTGCCAGCAGTTACTCGGGACCGGGGGCTGAAGCTTTCTTT. This encodes CASSYSGPGAEAFF.

V and J are TRBV27 and TRBJ1-2; tentative D call: TRBD1 (5 bases). In germline, CDR1 is MNHEY, CDR2 SMNVEV (reference sequence). V lost 7 bases and J 8 bases, leaving 14 bases between the germline ends. The CDR3 loop spans 12 amino acids. The CDR3 sequence is CASTLGGRGYTF. In nucleotides, the CDR3 is TGTGCCAGCACCCTCGGGGGTAGAGGCTACACCTTC.

This sequence joins TRBV3-1 (or the pseudogene TRBV3-2) and TRBJ2-1, with TRBD2 matching over 10 bases. The CDR3 has 15 residues. J gave up 6 bases and V 5 bases, and 7 bases lay outside the gene matches. Germline CDR1 LGHDT, CDR2 YNNKEL (reference sequence). CDR3 in amino acids: CASSTGTSVFNEQFF. The DNA for the CDR3 is TGTGCCAGCAGCACCGGGACTAGCGTGTTCAATGAGCAGTTCTTC.

A single count supports this clone. The chain has TRBV19 and TRBJ2-5; unclear D gene. CDR3 length: 14 amino acids. CDR1 LNHDA and CDR2 SQIVND come from the germline V gene (reference sequence). The V gene lost 3 bases and the J gene lost 2 bases, with 10 bases spanning the gap. CDR3 loop: CASSIGGQQETQYF. Written as DNA, the CDR3 is TGTGCCAGTAGTATCGGCGGCCAGCAAGAGACCCAGTACTTC.

This rearrangement joins TRBV5-1 to TRBJ1-2; the D gene is possibly TRBD1 (6 bases). Trimming removed 4 bases from V and 6 bases from J, with 16 bases in between. Germline CDR1 is SGHRS and CDR2 is YFSETQ. This CDR3 is built from 14 residues. The chain's CDR3 is CASSLSQGLDGYTF. The DNA of the CDR3 is TGCGCCAGCAGCCTCTCACAGGGTCTCGATGGCTACACCTTC.

The V gene is TRBV7-2, the J gene TRBJ1-6; no firm D call. CDR3 length equals 13 residues. V was cut by 2 bases and J by 8 bases, with 7 bases left in between. Germline CDR1 and CDR2: SGHTA and FQGNSA. CDR3 residues: CASSLQSDSPLHF. DNA of the CDR3: TGTGCCAGCAGCTTACAATCGGATTCACCCCTCCACTTT. Supplemented by reference TRBV7-2 and TRBJ1-6, the full variable domain reads GAGVSQSPSNKVTEKGKDVELRCDPISGHTALYWYRQSLGQGLEFLIYFQGNSAPDKSGLPSDRFSAERTGGSVSTLTIQRTQQEDSAVYLCASSLQSDSPLHFGNGTRLTVT.

This chain joins TRBV3-1 (or the pseudogene TRBV3-2) and TRBJ2-7; maybe TRBD1 (5 bases). This CDR3 comprises 16 residues. Trimming shortened V by 3 bases and J by 2 bases, and 17 bases separated the two germline ends. The germline V gene encodes CDR1 LGHDT and CDR2 YNNKEL (reference sequence). CDR3 residues: CASSQYRKYRAYEQYF. The CDR3 DNA is TGTGCCAGCAGCCAGTACAGGAAGTACCGGGCCTACGAGCAGTACTTC.

The chain recombines TRBV10-1 with TRBJ2-2; TRBD1 aligns across 9 bases. V shed 4 bases, J shed 1 base, and the junction held 4 bases outside the gene matches. From germline, CDR1 is WNHNN and CDR2 SYGVQD (reference sequence). CDR3 length: 16 residues. DNA of the CDR3: TGCGCCAGCAGTGTGGACAGGGGCCTGAACACCGGGGAGCTGTTTTTT. It translates to CASSVDRGLNTGELFF.

This chain joins TRBV9 and TRBJ1-2, with D possibly being TRBD1 (6 bases). Trimming shortened V by 0 bases and J by 8 bases, and 20 bases separated the two germline ends. The CDR3 contains 16 residues. Germline V gives CDR1 SGDLS, CDR2 YYNGEE. Here the CDR3 DNA reads TGTGCCAGCAGCGTAGAAGACCAGGGGCGCTTCTACGGCTACACCTTC. Translating it yields CASSVEDQGRFYGYTF.

The chain is built from TRBV28 and TRBJ2-1, with 9 bases lining up with TRBD2. The CDR3 sequence is 16 residues long. The germline gives CDR1 MDHEN, CDR2 SYDVKM. With 1 base clipped from V and 5 bases from J, the junction kept 6 bases outside the gene matches. CDR3 loop: CASSLSGGRANNEQFF. DNA for the CDR3: TGTGCCAGCAGTTTATCCGGCGGGAGGGCTAACAATGAGCAGTTCTTC.

The V call is TRBV6-5, the J call TRBJ2-1; D call uncertain. The germline V gene has CDR1 MNHEY and CDR2 SVGAGI. The V and J ends lost 8 bases and 4 bases respectively, with 6 bases between them. The CDR3 extends over 11 amino acids. DNA for the CDR3: TGTGCCAGCGTTCGTTACAATGAGCAGTTCTTC. It codes for CASVRYNEQFF.

This clone was observed a single time. The chain recombines TRBV5-1 with TRBJ2-3; no definite D call. CDR1 is SGHRS and CDR2 is YFSETQ in the germline V gene. V lost 0 bases to trimming and J lost 1 base, with 6 bases between them. There are 14 residues in the CDR3. The CDR3 sequence: CASSLDAGTDTQYF. DNA of the CDR3: TGCGCCAGCAGCTTGGACGCAGGCACAGATACGCAGTATTTT.

A single count supports this clone. This chain links TRBV6-5 with TRBJ1-3, with 7 bases identical to TRBD1. Germline V gives CDR1 MNHEY, CDR2 SVGAGI. This CDR3 spans 13 amino acids. J was trimmed by 5 bases and V by 6 bases; bases with no gene match: 4. The CDR3 protein is CASSGTDRNTIYF. CDR3 nucleotides: TGTGCCAGCAGCGGGACAGATCGAAACACCATATATTTT.

This chain connects TRBV21-1 to TRBJ2-1; TRBD2, the table's D call, was not compared with the DNA. TRBV21-1 is a listed pseudogene. The CDR3 is 14 amino acids. This CDR3 is CATHEGGNYNEQFF. The CDR3 DNA sequence: TGTGCCACCCACGAGGGAGGGAACTACAATGAGCAGTTCTTC.

This clone appeared once. V is TRBV5-4 and J is TRBJ2-1; a possible D gene is TRBD2 (6 bases). Germline values: CDR1 SGHNT, CDR2 YYREEE (reference sequence). V was shortened by 7 bases and J by 2 bases, with 7 bases between the two germline ends. This CDR3 has 12 amino acids. CDR3 nucleotides: TGTGCCAGCCGCGGGACCTACAATGAGCAGTTCTTC. It encodes CASRGTYNEQFF.

This clone showed up just once. CDR3 coding DNA: TGTGCCAGCAGTCCTAGCACAGATACGCAGTATTTT. It yields the protein CASSPSTDTQYF. The rearrangement uses TRBV12-3 or TRBV12-4 and TRBJ2-3; no definite D call. V was pared by 5 bases and J by 0 bases, with 3 bases between. This CDR3 is 12 amino acids long.